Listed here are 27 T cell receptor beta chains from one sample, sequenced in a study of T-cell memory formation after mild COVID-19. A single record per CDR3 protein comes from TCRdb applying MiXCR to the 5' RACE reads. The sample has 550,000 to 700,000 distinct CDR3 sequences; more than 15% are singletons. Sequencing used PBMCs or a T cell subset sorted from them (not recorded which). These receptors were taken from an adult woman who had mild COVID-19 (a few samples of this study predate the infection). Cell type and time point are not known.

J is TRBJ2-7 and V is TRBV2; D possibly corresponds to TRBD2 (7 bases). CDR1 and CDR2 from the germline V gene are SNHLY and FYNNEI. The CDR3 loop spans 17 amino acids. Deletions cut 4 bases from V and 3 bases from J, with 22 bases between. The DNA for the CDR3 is TGTGCCAGCAGTGGTCGGGGGGCCGTTACTTCAAACTACGAGCAGTACTTC. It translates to CASSGRGAVTSNYEQYF.

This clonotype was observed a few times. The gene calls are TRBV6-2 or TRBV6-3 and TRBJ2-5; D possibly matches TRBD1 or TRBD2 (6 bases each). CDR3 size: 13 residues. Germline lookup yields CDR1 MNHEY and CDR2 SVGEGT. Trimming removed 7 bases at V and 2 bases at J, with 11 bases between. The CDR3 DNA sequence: TGTGCCAGCAACCGGGGGCTTCAAGAGACCCAGTACTTC. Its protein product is CASNRGLQETQYF.

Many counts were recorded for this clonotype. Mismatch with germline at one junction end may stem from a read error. The CDR3 loop is CASSPTSGSYNEQFF. CDR3 nucleotides: TGCGCCAGCAGCCCGACTAGCGGGTCATACAATGAGCAGTTCTTC. V and J are TRBV7-2 and TRBJ2-1; TRBD2 agrees at 10 bases. The CDR3 runs to 15 residues. Looked up from germline, CDR1 is SGHTA and CDR2 is FQGNSA.

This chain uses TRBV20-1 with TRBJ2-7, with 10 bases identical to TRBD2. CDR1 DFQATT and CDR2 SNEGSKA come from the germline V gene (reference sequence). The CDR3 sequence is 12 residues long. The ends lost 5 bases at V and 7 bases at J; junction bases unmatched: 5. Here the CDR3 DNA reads TGCAGTGCTGTAGCGGGGGGAACGGAGCAGTACTTC. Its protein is CSAVAGGTEQYF.

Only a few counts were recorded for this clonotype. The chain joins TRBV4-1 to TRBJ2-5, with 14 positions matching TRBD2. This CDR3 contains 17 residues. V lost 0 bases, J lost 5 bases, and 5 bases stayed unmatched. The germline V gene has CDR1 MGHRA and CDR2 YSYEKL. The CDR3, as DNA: TGCGCCAGCAGCCAAGATTTGACTAGCGGGGGGGTGGAGACCCAGTACTTC. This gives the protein CASSQDLTSGGVETQYF.

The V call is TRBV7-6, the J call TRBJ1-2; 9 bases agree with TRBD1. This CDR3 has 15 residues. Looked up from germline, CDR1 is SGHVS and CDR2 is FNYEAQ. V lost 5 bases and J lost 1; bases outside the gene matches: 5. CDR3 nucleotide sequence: TGTGCCAGCAGCGGGGACAGGGAGGGTAACTATGGCTACACCTTC. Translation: CASSGDREGNYGYTF.

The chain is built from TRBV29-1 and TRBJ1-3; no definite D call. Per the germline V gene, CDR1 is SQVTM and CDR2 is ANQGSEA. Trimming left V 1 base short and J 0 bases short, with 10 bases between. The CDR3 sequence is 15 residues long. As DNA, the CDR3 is TGCAGCGTTGAAGGCGGCGGTGCCTCTGGAAACACCATATATTTT. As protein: CSVEGGGASGNTIYF. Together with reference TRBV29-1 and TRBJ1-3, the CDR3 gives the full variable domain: SAVISQKPSRDICQRGTSLTIQCQVDSQVTMMFWYRQQPGQSLTLIATANQGSEATYESGFVIDKFPISRPNLTFSTLTVSNMSPEDSSIYLCSVEGGGASGNTIYFGEGSWLTVV.

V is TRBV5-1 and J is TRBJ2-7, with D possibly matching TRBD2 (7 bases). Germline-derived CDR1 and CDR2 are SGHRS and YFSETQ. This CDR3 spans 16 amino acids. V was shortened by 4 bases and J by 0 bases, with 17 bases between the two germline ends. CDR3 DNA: TGCGCCAGCAGCCAGGGGCCTAGCGGAAGCTCCTACGAGCAGTACTTC. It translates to CASSQGPSGSSYEQYF.

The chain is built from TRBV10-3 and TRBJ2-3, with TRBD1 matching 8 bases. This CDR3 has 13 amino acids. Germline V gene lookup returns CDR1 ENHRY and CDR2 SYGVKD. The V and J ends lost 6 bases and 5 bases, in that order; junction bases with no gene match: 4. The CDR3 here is CAISRDRQDTQYF. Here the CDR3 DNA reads TGTGCCATCAGCAGGGACAGGCAAGATACGCAGTATTTT.

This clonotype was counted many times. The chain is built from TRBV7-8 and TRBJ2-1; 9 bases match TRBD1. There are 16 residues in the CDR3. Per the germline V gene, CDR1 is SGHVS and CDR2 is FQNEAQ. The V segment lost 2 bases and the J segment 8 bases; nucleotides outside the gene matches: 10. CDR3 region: CASSLPLTGGGDEQFF. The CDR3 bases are TGTGCCAGCAGCTTACCCCTGACAGGGGGTGGCGATGAGCAGTTCTTC.

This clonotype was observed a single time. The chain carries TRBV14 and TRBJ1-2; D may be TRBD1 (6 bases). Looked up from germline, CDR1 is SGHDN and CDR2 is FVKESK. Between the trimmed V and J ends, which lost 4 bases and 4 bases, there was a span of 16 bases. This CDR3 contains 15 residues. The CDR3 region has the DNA TGTGCCAGCAGCCCGACACGGGGGGCCGGCTATGGCTACACCTTC. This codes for CASSPTRGAGYGYTF. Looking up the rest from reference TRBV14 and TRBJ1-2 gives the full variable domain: EAGVTQFPSHSVIEKGQTVTLRCDPISGHDNLYWYRRVMGKEIKFLLHFVKESKQDESGMPNNRFLAERTGGTYSTLKVQPAELEDSGVYFCASSPTRGAGYGYTFGSGTRLTVV.

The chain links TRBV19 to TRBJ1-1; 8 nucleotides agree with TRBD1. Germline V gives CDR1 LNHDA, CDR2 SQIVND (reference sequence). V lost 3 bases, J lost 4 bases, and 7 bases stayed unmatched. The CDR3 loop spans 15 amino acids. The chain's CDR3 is CASSIQDREGTEAFF. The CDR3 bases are TGTGCCAGTAGTATCCAGGACAGGGAGGGCACTGAAGCTTTCTTT. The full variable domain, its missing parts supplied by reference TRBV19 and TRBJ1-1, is DGGITQSPKYLFRKEGQNVTLSCEQNLNHDAMYWYRQDPGQGLRLIYYSQIVNDFQKGDIAEGYSVSREKKESFPLTVTSAQKNPTAFYLCASSIQDREGTEAFFGQGTRLTVV.

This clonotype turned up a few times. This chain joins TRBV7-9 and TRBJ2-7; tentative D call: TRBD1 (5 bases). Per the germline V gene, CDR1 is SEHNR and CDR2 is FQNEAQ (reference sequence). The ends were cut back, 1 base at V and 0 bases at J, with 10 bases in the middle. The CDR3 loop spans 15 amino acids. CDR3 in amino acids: CASSLVWGSSYEQYF. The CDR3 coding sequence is TGTGCCAGCAGCTTAGTGTGGGGCAGCTCCTACGAGCAGTACTTC.

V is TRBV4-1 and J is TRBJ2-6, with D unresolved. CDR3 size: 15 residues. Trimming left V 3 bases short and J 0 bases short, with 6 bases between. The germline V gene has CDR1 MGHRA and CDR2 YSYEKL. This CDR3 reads CASSHYYSGANVLTF. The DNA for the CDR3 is TGCGCCAGCAGCCATTATTACTCTGGGGCCAACGTCCTGACTTTC.

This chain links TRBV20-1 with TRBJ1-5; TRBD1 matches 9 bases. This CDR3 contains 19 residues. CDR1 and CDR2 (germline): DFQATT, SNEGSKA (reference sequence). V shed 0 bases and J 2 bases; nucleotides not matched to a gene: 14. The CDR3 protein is CSARDVGTGKIRGNQPQHF. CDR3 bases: TGCAGTGCTAGAGATGTTGGGACAGGGAAGATAAGGGGCAATCAGCCCCAGCATTTT.

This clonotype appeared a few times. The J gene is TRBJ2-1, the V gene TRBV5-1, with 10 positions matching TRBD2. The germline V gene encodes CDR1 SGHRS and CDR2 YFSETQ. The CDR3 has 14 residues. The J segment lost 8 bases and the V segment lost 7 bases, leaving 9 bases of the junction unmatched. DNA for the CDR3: TGCGCCAGCGGAAGCGGGGGGGCAGCGGATGAGCAGTTCTTC. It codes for CASGSGGAADEQFF.

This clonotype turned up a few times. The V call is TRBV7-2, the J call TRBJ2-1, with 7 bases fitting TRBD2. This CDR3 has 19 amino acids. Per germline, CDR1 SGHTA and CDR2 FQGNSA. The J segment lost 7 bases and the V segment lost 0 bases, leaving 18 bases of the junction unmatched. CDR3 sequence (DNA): TGTGCCAGCAGCTTAGCGCCCATGGCGGGAGCAAGTGTGGGGAATGAGCAGTTCTTC. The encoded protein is CASSLAPMAGASVGNEQFF. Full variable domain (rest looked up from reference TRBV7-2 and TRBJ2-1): GAGVSQSPSNKVTEKGKDVELRCDPISGHTALYWYRQSLGQGLEFLIYFQGNSAPDKSGLPSDRFSAERTGGSVSTLTIQRTQQEDSAVYLCASSLAPMAGASVGNEQFFGPGTRLTVL.

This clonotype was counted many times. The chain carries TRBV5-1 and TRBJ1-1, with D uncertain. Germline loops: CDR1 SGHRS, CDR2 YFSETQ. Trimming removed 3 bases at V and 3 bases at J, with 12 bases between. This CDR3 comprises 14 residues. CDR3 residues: CASSSETWDTEAFF. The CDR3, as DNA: TGCGCCAGCAGCTCAGAAACCTGGGACACTGAAGCTTTCTTT.

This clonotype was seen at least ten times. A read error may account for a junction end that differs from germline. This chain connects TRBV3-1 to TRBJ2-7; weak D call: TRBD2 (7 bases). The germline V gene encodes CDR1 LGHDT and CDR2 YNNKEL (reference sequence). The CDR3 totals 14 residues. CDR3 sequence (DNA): TGCGCCAGCAGCCAAGGGGGGGGGACCTACGAGCAGTACTTC. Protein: CASSQGGGTYEQYF.

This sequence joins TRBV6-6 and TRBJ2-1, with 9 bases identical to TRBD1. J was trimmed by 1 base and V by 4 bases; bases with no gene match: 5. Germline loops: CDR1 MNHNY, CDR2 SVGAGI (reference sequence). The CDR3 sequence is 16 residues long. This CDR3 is CASSSMGTGSYNEQFF. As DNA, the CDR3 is TGTGCCAGCAGTTCGATGGGGACAGGGTCCTACAATGAGCAGTTCTTC.

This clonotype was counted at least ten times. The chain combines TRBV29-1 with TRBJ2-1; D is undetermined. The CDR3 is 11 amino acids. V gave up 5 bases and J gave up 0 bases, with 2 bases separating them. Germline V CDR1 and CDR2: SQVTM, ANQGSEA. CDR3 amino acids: CSVLSYNEQFF. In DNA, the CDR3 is TGCAGCGTTCTCTCCTACAATGAGCAGTTCTTC.

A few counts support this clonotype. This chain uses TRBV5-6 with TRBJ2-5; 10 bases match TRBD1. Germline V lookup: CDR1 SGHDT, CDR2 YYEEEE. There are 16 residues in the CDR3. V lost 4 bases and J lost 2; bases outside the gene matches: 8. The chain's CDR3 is CASSRSGTGVQETQYF. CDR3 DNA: TGTGCCAGCAGCCGGTCCGGGACAGGGGTTCAAGAGACCCAGTACTTC.

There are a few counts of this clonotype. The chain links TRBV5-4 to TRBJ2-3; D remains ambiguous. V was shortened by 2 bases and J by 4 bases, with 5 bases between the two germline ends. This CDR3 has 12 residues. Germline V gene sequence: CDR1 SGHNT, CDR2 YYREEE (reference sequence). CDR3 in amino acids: CASSFGPDTQYF. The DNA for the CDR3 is TGTGCCAGCAGCTTCGGTCCAGATACGCAGTATTTT.

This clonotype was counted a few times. The CDR3 DNA reads TGTGCCAGCAGTTACTCGGGCCTAGCGGGGGGGCAAAGCACAGATACGCAGTATTTT. It translates to CASSYSGLAGGQSTDTQYF. The chain links TRBV6-6 to TRBJ2-3, with TRBD2 matching over 12 bases. V trimming: 0 bases; J trimming: 0 bases; junction bases outside the gene matches: 7. The CDR3 is made up of 19 amino acids. Per the germline V gene, CDR1 is MNHNY and CDR2 is SVGAGI (reference sequence).

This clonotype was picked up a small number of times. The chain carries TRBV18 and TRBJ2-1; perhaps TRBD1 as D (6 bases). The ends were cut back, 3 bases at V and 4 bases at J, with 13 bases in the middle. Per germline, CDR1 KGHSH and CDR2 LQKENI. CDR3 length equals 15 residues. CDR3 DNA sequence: TGTGCCAGCTCACCTTCGGACAGCGATTACAATGAGCAGTTCTTC. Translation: CASSPSDSDYNEQFF. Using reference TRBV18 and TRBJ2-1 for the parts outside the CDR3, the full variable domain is NAGVMQNPRHLVRRRGQEARLRCSPMKGHSHVYWYRQLPEEGLKFMVYLQKENIIDESGMPKERFSAEFPKEGPSILRIQQVVRGDSAAYFCASSPSDSDYNEQFFGPGTRLTVL.

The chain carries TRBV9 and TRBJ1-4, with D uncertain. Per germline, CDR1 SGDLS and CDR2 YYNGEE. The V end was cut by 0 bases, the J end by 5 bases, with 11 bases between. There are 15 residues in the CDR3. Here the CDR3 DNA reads TGTGCCAGCAGCGTAGGCGGCCTGGGAAATGAAAAACTGTTTTTT. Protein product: CASSVGGLGNEKLFF. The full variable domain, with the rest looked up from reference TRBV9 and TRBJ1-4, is DSGVTQTPKHLITATGQRVTLRCSPRSGDLSVYWYQQSLDQGLQFLIQYYNGEERAKGNILERFSAQQFPDLHSELNLSSLELGDSALYFCASSVGGLGNEKLFFGSGTQLSVL.

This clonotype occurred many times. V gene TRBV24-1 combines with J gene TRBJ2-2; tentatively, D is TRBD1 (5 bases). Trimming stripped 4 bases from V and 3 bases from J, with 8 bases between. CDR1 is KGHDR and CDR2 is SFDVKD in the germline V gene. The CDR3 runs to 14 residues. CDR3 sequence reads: CATSDGRDTGELFF. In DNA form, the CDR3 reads TGTGCCACCAGTGACGGCAGGGACACCGGGGAGCTGTTTTTT.